This T cell receptor beta chain is from a study of blood T cells in healthy people across ages. Study context: Per every two T cells, about one barcoded beta molecule was captured by template switching.

There were healthy Caucasian individuals from Russia, aged roughly 6 to 95, serving as donors. Every donor provided ten milliliters of peripheral blood. The CDR3 totals 17 residues. CDR1 SEHNR and CDR2 FQNEAQ come from the germline V gene (reference sequence). The J segment lost 13 bases and the V segment lost 5 bases, leaving 22 bases of the junction unmatched. Combining a sample-barcoded 5' primer with a J-beta primer mix, a second PCR ran for about 7 to 12 cycles. Via MiXCR, TCRdb re-called the 5' RACE reads, giving one row per CDR3 protein. Here the sample spans fewer than 900,000 distinct CDR3 sequences, around 46% being singletons. The table lists this clonotype with a few counts.

This TCR derives from a woman aged 55-69 years in good health. The chain employs TRBV7-9 and TRBJ2-1; TRBD2 aligns across 8 bases. Specimen: blood. The CDR3 DNA sequence: TGTGCCAGCAGCCATGGAGGGGCCTCGGCAGCGGGGGCGCCCCAGTTCTTC. It encodes CASSHGGASAAGAPQFF.